This T cell receptor beta chain was observed in a study of blood T cell repertoires in COVID-19. Ages ranged from about 18 to 89 years, with residence in around 24 US areas. Libraries were prepared by immunoSEQ multiplex PCR; TCRdb keeps only in-frame clonotypes and omits some of them. Here the sample spans 380,000 or so clones, more than 75% being singletons. Sequencing used PBMCs or T cells enriched from blood (not recorded which). The source of this sequence is a young woman with acute COVID-19.

The CDR3 loop is CASSGGHESYEQYF. CDR3 in DNA: TGTGCCAGCAGCGGGGGACACGAGTCCTACGAGCAGTACTTC. The genes are TRBV11-2 and TRBJ2-7, with a possible D match to TRBD1 (6 bases). This CDR3 spans 14 amino acids. CDR1 and CDR2 from the germline V gene are SGHAT and FQNNGV. V shed 5 bases and J shed 1 base, with 12 bases lying between them.